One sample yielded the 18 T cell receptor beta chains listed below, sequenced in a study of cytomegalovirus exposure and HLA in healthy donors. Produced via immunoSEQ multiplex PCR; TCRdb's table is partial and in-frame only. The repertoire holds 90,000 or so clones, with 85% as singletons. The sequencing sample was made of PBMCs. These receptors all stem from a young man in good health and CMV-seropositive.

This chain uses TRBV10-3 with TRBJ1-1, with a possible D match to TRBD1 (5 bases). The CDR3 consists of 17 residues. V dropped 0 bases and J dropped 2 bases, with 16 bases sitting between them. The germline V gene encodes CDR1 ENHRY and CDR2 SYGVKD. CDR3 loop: CAISESPVAGDNTEAFF. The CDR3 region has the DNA TGTGCCATCAGTGAGTCCCCCGTCGCGGGGGATAACACTGAAGCTTTCTTT.

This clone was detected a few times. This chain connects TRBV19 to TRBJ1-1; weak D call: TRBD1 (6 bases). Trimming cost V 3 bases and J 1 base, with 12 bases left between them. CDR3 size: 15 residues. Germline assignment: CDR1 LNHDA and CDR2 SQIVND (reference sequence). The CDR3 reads CASSMSGTQNTEAFF. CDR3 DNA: TGTGCCAGTAGTATGAGCGGGACACAGAACACTGAAGCTTTCTTT. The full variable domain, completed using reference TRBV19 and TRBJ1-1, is DGGITQSPKYLFRKEGQNVTLSCEQNLNHDAMYWYRQDPGQGLRLIYYSQIVNDFQKGDIAEGYSVSREKKESFPLTVTSAQKNPTAFYLCASSMSGTQNTEAFFGQGTRLTVV.

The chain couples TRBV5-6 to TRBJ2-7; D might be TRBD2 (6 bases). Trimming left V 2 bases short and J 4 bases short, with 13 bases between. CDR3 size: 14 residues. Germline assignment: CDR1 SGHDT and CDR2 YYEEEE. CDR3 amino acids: CASSLGLTAYEQYV. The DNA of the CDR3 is TGTGCCAGCAGCTTAGGACTAACCGCTTACGAGCAGTACGTC.

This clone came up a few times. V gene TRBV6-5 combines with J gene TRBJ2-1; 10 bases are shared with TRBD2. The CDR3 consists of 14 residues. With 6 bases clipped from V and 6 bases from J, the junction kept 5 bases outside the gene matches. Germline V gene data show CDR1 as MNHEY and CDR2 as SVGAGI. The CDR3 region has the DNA TGTGCCAGCAGCAAGCGGGAGGGCCCCAATGAGCAGTTCTTC. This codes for CASSKREGPNEQFF.

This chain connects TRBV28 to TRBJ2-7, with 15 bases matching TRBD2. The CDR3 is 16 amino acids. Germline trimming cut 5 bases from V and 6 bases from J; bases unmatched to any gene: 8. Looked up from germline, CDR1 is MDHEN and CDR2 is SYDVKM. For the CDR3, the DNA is TGTGCCAGCAGTCTCCGGACTAGCGGGAGGGCGGGCGAGCAGTACGTC. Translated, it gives CASSLRTSGRAGEQYV.

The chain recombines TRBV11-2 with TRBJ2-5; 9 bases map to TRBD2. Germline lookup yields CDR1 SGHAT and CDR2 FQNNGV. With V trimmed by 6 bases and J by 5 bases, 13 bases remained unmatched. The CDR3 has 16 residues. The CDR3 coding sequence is TGTGCCAGCAGTCTGTCCCTTGCGGGAGGGGTGGAGACCCAGTACTTC. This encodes CASSLSLAGGVETQYF.

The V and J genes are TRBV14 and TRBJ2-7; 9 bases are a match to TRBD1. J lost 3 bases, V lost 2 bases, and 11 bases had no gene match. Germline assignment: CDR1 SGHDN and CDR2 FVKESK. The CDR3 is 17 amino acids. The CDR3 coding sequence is TGTGCCAGCAGCCAAACCTACACAGGGGGCAATTTCTACGAGCAGTACTTC. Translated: CASSQTYTGGNFYEQYF.

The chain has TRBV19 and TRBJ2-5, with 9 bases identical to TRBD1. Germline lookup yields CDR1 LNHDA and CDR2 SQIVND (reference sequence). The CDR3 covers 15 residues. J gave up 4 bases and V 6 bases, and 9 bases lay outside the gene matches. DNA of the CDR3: TGTGCCAGTAGCCTCGGACAGGGGTTTCCAGAGACCCAGTACTTC. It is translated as CASSLGQGFPETQYF.

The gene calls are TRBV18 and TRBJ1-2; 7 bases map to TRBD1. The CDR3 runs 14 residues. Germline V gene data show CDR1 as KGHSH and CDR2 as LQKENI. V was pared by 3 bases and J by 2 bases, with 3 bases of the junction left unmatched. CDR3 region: CASSPEQGNYGYTF. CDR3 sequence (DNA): TGTGCCAGCTCACCGGAACAGGGGAACTATGGCTACACCTTC.

CDR3 protein: CASSSGTVYEQYF. The CDR3 region has the DNA TGTGCCAGTAGTAGCGGGACAGTTTACGAGCAGTACTTC. This chain uses TRBV19 with TRBJ2-7, with a possible D match to TRBD1 (7 bases). Per germline, CDR1 LNHDA and CDR2 SQIVND (reference sequence). The V end lost 4 bases, the J end lost 4 bases, and 11 bases lay between the germline ends. The CDR3 covers 13 residues.

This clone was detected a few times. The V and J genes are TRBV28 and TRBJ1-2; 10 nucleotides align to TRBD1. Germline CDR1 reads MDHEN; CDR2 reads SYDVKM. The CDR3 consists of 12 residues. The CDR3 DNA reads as TGTGCAGCAGGACAGGGGGAATATGGCTACACCTTC. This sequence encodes CAAGQGEYGYTF.

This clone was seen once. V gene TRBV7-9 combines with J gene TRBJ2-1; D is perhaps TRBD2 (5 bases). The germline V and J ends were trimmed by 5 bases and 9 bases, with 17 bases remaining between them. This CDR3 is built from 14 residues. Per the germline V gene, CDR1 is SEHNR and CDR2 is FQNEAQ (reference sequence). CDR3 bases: TGTGCCAGCAGCCCACAAAATGCGGGCAGTGAGCAGTTCTTC. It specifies CASSPQNAGSEQFF.

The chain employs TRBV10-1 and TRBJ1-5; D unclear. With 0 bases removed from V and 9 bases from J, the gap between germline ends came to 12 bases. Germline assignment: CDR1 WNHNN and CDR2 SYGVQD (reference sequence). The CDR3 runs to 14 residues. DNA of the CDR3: TGCGCCAGCAGTGAGTCTACCCTTGGGAGGCCCCAGCATTTT. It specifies CASSESTLGRPQHF.

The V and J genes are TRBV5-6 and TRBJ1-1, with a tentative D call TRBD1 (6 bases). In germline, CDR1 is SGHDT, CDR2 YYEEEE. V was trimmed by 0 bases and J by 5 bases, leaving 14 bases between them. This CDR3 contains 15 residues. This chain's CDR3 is CASSLARGSWTEAFF. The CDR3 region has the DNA TGTGCCAGCAGCTTGGCCAGGGGAAGTTGGACTGAAGCTTTCTTT.

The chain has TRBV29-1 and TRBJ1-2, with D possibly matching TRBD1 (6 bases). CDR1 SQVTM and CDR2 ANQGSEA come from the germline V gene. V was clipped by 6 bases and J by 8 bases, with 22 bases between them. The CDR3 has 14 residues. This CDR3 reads CSVDSIGEGEGYTF. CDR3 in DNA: TGCAGCGTCGATTCGATAGGAGAGGGGGAAGGCTACACCTTC.

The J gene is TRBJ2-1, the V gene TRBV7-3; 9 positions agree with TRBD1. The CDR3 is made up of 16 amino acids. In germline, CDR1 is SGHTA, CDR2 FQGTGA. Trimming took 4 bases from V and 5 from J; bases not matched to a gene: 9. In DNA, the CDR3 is TGTGCCAGCAGCTGGGGAGGTGGGACAGGGAACAATGAGCAGTTCTTC. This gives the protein CASSWGGGTGNNEQFF.

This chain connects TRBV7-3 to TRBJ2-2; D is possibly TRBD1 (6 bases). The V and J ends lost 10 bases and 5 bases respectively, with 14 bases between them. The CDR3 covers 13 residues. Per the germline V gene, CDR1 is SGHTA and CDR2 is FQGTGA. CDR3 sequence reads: CATPGAETGELFF. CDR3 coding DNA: TGTGCCACCCCAGGGGCAGAGACCGGGGAGCTGTTTTTT.

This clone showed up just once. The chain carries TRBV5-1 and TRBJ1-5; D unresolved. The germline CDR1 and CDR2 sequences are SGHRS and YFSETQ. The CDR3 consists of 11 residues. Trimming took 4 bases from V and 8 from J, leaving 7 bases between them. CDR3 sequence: CASSAEEPQHF. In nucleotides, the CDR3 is TGCGCCAGCAGCGCCGAGGAGCCCCAGCATTTT.